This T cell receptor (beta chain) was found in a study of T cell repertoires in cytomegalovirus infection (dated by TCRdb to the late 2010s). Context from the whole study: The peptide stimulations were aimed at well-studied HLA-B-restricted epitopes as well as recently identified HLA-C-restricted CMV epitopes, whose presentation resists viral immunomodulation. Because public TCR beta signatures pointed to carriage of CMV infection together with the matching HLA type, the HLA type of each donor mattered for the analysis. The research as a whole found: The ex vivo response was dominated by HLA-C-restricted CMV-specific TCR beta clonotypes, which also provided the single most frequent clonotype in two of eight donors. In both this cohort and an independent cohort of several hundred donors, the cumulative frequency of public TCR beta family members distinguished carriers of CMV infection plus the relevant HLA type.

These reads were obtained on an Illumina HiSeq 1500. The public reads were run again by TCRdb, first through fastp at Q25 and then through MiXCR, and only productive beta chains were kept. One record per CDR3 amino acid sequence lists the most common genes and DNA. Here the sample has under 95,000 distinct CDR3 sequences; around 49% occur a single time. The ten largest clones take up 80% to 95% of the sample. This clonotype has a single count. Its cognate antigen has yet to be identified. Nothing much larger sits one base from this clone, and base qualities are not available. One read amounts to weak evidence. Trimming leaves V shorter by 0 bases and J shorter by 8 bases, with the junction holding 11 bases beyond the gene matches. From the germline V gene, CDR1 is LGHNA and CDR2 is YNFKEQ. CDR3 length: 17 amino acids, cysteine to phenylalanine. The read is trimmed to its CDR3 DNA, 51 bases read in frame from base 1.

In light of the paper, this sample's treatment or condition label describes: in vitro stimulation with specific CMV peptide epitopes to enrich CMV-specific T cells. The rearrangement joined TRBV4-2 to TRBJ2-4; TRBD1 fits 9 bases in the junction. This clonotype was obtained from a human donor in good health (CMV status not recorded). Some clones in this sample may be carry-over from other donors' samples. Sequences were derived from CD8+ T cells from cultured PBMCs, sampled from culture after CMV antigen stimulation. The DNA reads TGTGCCAGCAGCCAAGAAGTGATAGGACAGGGGAGATACATTCAGTACTTC. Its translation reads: CASSQEVIGQGRYIQYF.